This TCR beta chain was identified in a study of identical twins' blood T cells. In the study overall: Some 50 million reads covered roughly six alpha-chain and roughly six beta-chain libraries.

The donors were healthy female monozygous twins, three pairs in total. Overall study results and limits: Twins reportedly had markedly more similar V usage than unrelated donors, even among out-of-frame TCRbeta clonotypes. Abundant TCRbeta CDR3s overlapped more between twins than with unrelated donors.

This clonotype has just a few counts. What it binds is unknown. The junction and the germline gene differ at one end; a read error may be behind it. Via MiXCR, TCRdb re-called the 5' RACE reads, giving one row per CDR3 protein. There are about 370,000 distinct CDR3 sequences in the sample; over 25% occur only once, and around 5.6% lies in the top ten. This CDR3 has 13 residues. Germline CDR1 and CDR2: DFQATT and SNEGSKA (reference sequence). The sample consisted of PBMCs. The genes are TRBV20-1 and TRBJ1-2, with D possibly being TRBD1 (6 bases). This sequence was found in a woman aged 18 to 49 in good health. The chain's CDR3 is CSAITGGNFGYTF. The DNA of the CDR3 is TGCAGTGCCATCACGGGGGGCAACTTTGGCTACACCTTC.